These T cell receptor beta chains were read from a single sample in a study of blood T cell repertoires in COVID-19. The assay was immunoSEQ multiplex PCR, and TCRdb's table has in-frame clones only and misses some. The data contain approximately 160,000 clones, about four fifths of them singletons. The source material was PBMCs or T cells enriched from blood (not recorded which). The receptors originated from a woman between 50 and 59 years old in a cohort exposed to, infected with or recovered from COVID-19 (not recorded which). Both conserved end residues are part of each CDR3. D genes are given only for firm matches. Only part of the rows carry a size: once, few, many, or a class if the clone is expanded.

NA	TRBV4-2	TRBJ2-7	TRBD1	CASSLDRGISYEQYF	TGTGCCAGCAGCCTTGACAGGGGAATTTCCTACGAGCAGTACTTC
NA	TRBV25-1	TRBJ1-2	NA	CASREGFYGYTF	TGTGCCAGCAGGGAGGGATTCTATGGCTACACCTTC
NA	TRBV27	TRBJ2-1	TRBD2	CASSLSAGVNYNEQFF	TGTGCCAGCAGTTTATCAGCGGGAGTGAACTACAATGAGCAGTTCTTC
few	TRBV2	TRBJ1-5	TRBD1	CASNRDRGQPQHF	TGTGCCAGCAACCGGGACAGGGGTCAGCCCCAGCATTTT
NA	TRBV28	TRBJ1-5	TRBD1	CASIPPGQTQPQHF	TGTGCCAGCATCCCCCCGGGACAGACACAGCCCCAGCATTTT
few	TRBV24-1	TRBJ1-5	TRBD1	CATSEGTGGFQPQHF	TGTGCCACCAGTGAGGGGACAGGGGGCTTTCAGCCCCAGCATTTT
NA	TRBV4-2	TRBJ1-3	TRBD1	CASSQGIGQGANSGNTIYF	TGTGCCAGCAGCCAAGGAATTGGACAGGGCGCGAACTCTGGAAACACCATATATTTT
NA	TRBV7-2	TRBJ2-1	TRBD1	CASSTLQPGQGSGIGQFF	TGTGCCAGCAGCACTCTGCAGCCCGGACAGGGGTCCGGGATTGGGCAGTTCTTC
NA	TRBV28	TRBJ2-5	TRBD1	CASSSRGRVSAETQYF	TGTGCCAGCAGTTCCAGGGGGCGGGTTTCCGCGGAGACCCAGTACTTC
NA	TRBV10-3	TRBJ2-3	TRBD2	CAIRPRGGPTDTQYF	TGTGCCATCAGGCCCCGGGGGGGGCCTACAGATACGCAGTATTTT
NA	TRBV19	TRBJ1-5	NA	CASTGGTHSNQPQHF	TGTGCCAGTACCGGGGGGACACATAGCAATCAGCCCCAGCATTTT
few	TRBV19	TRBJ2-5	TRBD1	CASSADRGIETQYF	TGTGCCAGTAGCGCGGACAGGGGGATTGAGACCCAGTACTTC
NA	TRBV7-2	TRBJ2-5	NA	CASSPEIITAWETQYF	TGTGCCAGCAGCCCCGAAATTATCACAGCATGGGAGACCCAGTACTTC
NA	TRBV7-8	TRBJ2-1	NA	CASSQGGDQFF	TGTGCCAGCAGCCAAGGGGGGGATCAGTTCTTC
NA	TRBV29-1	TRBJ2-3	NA	CSVDHRDIFLSTDTQYF	TGCAGCGTTGACCACCGGGACATCTTCCTTAGCACAGATACGCAGTATTTT
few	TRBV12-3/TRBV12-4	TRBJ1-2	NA	CASSLFGAGYTF	TGTGCCAGCAGTTTATTCGGAGCTGGCTACACCTTC
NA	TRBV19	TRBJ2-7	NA	CASSSASGDYEQYF	TGTGCCAGTAGTAGTGCCAGCGGCGACTACGAGCAGTACTTC
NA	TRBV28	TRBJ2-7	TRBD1	CASVSLTGTGDEQYF	TGTGCCAGCGTTTCCTTAACCGGGACAGGGGACGAGCAGTACTTC
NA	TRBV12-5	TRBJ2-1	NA	CASGLDPKGRTINEQFF	TGTGCTAGTGGTTTGGACCCAAAGGGGCGAACAATCAATGAGCAGTTCTTC
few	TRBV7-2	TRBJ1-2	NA	CASSPRDYGYTF	TGTGCCAGCAGCCCCAGGGACTATGGCTACACCTTC
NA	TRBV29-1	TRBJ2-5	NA	CSAAQGNRQETQYF	TGCAGCGCCGCCCAGGGTAACCGCCAAGAGACCCAGTACTTC
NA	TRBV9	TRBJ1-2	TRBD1	CASSISYPPRGGRSDGYTF	TGTGCCAGCAGCATCTCGTACCCGCCGAGAGGGGGCAGGAGTGATGGCTACACCTTC
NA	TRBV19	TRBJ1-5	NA	CASSIAGLRSNQPQHF	TGTGCCAGTAGTATTGCCGGCCTCAGGAGCAATCAGCCCCAGCATTTT
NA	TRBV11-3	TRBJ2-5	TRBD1	CASSPSNRGTSETQYF	TGTGCCAGCAGCCCATCGAACAGGGGAACATCGGAGACCCAGTACTTC
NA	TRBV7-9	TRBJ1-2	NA	CASSDSLVGYTF	TGTGCCAGCAGCGATAGCCTGGTGGGCTACACCTTC